This T cell receptor (beta chain) was documented in a study of blood T cell repertoires in COVID-19. V lost 5 bases to trimming and J lost 7 bases, with 9 bases between them. The germline CDR1 and CDR2 sequences are SGHTA and FQGNSA. The CDR3 contains 12 residues. Original data processing: The assay estimated nucleated cells by amplifying reference gene primers. Profiling relied on immunoSEQ multiplex PCR, and the TCRdb table lists in-frame clones only, not all of them. V, J and clone size derive from that table, while D and trimming were established from the DNA sequence. The table lists about 350,000 clones, 87% of them singletons.

This clonotype originated in a man between 25 and 39 years old with COVID-19, enrolled during active disease. The genes are TRBV7-2 and TRBJ1-5; D gene ambiguous. The sequenced sample was peripheral blood. In nucleotides, the CDR3 is TGTGCCAGCAGCCCCGCGGGCCAGCCCCAGCATTTT. This gives the protein CASSPAGQPQHF.